This T cell receptor beta chain was captured by sequencing in a study of beta chain features in type 1 diabetes. The overall study: Over all samples combined, some 110 million sorted cells were examined. Study findings and constraints: Fewer insertions but more deletions were seen at VDJ junctions in type 1 diabetes patients. Type 1 diabetes patients showed a moderate but significant shortening of TCRB CDR3s in all four CD4+ subsets.

In regard to this clone: Its antigen is unidentified.

Sequenced material consisted of expressed TCRB transcripts (all of the isolated RNA was reverse transcribed). The data were produced by immunoSEQ multiplex PCR, yet TCRdb's version contains in-frame clones alone and is incomplete. The sample shows about 360,000 clones, roughly 12% of them seen only once. It was one heparinised blood draw, averaging around 110 mL, that each donor gave. Sorted CD4+ subsets: naive, central memory, regulatory, stem cell-like memory (CD45RO/CCR7/CD25/CD127/CD95/CD27 panel). The V gene lost 4 bases and the J gene lost 1 base, with 10 bases spanning the gap. Looked up from germline, CDR1 is MNHNY and CDR2 is SVGAGI (reference sequence). This CDR3 spans 14 amino acids.

This TCR came from a woman aged 18-35 years with type 1 diabetes. Input material: naive CD4+ T cells from blood. This chain links TRBV6-6 with TRBJ1-1; D gene unclear. The CDR3 coding sequence is TGTGCCAGCAGTTTACGAGAACGGAACACTGAAGCTTTCTTT. It is translated as CASSLRERNTEAFF.